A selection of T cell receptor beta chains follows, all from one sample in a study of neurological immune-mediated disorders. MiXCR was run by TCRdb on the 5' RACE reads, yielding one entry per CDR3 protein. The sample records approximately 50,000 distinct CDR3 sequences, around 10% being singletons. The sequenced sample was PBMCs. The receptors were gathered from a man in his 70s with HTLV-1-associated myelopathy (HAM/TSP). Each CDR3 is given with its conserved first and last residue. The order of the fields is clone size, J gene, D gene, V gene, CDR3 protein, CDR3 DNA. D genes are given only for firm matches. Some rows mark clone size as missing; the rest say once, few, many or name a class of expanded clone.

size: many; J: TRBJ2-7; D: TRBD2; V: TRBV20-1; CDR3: CSARSATSGFIEQYF; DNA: TGCAGTGCTAGATCCGCGACTAGCGGTTTTATCGAGCAGTACTTC
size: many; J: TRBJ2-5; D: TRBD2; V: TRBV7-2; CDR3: CASSSSGRASLPYF; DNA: TGTGCCAGCAGCTCTAGCGGGAGGGCGTCGTTGCCGTACTTC
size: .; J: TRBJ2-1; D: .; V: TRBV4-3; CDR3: CASSQDARRNEQFF; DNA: TGCGCCAGCAGCCAAGATGCTAGAAGAAATGAGCAGTTCTTC
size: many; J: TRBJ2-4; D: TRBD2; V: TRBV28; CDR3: CASSLTGGRRNIQYF; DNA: TGTGCCAGCAGTTTGACAGGCGGGAGGCGAAACATTCAGTACTTC
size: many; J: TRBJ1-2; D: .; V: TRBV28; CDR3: CASRPYYGYGYTF; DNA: TGTGCCAGCAGACCCTACTATGGCTATGGCTACACCTTC
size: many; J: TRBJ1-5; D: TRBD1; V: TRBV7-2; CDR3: CASSPQGQGNQPQHF; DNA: TGTGCCAGCAGCCCCCAGGGACAGGGAAATCAGCCCCAGCATTTT
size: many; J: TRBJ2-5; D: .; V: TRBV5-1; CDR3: CASSQGDHLETQYF; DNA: TGCGCCAGCAGCCAAGGGGATCATCTGGAGACCCAGTACTTC
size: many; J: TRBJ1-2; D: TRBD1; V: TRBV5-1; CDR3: CASKVGTEGNGYTF; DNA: TGCGCCAGCAAAGTCGGGACAGAAGGGAATGGCTACACCTTC
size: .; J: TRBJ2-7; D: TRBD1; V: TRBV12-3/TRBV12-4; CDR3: CASSPGDRANEQYF; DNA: TGTGCCAGCAGCCCAGGGGACAGGGCCAACGAGCAGTACTTC
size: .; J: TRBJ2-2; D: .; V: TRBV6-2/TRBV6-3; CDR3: CASSWAERWTGELFF; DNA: TGTGCCAGCAGTTGGGCGGAGCGTTGGACCGGGGAGCTGTTTTTT
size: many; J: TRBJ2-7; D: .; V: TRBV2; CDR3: CASSTTGYEQYF; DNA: TGTGCCAGCAGCACCACAGGATACGAGCAGTACTTC
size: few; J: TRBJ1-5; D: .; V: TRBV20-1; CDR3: CSASGQNQPQHF; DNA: TGCAGTGCTTCTGGACAGAATCAGCCCCAGCATTTT
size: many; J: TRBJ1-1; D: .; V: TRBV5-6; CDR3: CASSSRSTEAFF; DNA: TGTGCCAGCAGCTCACGTTCAACTGAAGCTTTCTTT